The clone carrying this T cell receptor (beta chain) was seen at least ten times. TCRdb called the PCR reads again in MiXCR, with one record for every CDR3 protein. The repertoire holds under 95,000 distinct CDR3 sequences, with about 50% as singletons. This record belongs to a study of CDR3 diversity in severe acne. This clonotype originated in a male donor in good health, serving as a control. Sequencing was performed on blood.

The chain's CDR3 is CSVETLESNTEAFF. DNA for the CDR3: TGCAGCGTTGAAACTCTAGAGTCTAACACTGAAGCTTTCTTT. The chain couples TRBV29-1 to TRBJ1-1; D remains ambiguous. Per germline, CDR1 SQVTM and CDR2 ANQGSEA. V was clipped by 2 bases and J by 2 bases, with 12 bases between them. This CDR3 has 14 amino acids.